This TCR beta chain originates from a study of shared T cell receptors in the human thymus (dated by TCRdb to the early 2020s). As for the study more broadly: The study investigated the way shared, self-reactive T-cell receptor alpha chains are produced in the human thymus.

As concerns this clone: Its antigen has not been determined. No base quality values were provided; no much bigger clone lies one nucleotide off.

Library generation was performed with the immunoSEQ multiplex PCR assay. TCRdb retrieved this table from immuneACCESS and kept in-frame rearrangements only. Not all clones are present; in checked studies, unresolved V genes account for under half, and no reason is known for the remainder. The table for this sample lists 500,000 to 850,000 clones; about 90% of them were counted only once. The ten largest clones take up roughly 0.0086% of the sample. The cysteine opens and the phenylalanine closes a CDR3 of 17 amino acids. The only DNA kept is the CDR3, 51 bases in frame from the first base. The germline ends are 17 bases apart after V is trimmed by 0 bases and J by 1 base. Taken from the germline V gene, the CDR1 and CDR2 loops are SGHRS and YFSETQ. The sample was also reused in another study, on human thymus T cells. As noted in the second study: The donors were immunologically healthy infants in Finland who had open corrective cardiac surgery for congenital heart defects. Thymus tissue was collected as surgical resects that were removed during corrective cardiac surgery. Usage of V and J gene segments appeared to be biased in both the thymic and the peripheral blood repertoires. The related research reported highly overlapping thymic TCR repertoires among unrelated individuals. TCR alpha and beta repertoires from roughly eight infant thymus samples and four related peripheral blood samples were characterized in the study. Donor ages ranging from about 6 to 250 days were recorded, and about six male and a couple of female infants were included in the cohort. After being mechanically released from the tissue, thymocytes were kept at -70 degrees C in pellets of about 9.5-30 million cells. Genomic DNA was extracted from frozen cell pellets with a QIAsymphony instrument. TCRB and TCRAD loci were amplified from a standardized quantity of quality-controlled genomic DNA using the immunoSEQ multiplex PCR assay. The amplicons spanned the V(D)J region and were long enough to cover the CDR3 and allow V and J genes to be identified. The amplicons were sequenced on an Illumina platform via the commercial immunoSEQ service. Primer bias and sequencing errors were corrected as previously described, and TCRAD and TCRB definitions were based on the IMGT database. Repertoires were analysed with immunoSEQ Analyzer 3.0 and VDJTools, covering basic statistics, V/J segment usage, diversity estimates, rarefaction and pairwise overlap. Diversity was estimated using the Chao1, ChaoE, Efron-Thisted, Shannon and inverse Simpson indices, and was also estimated on datasets down-sampled to the size of the smallest sample. Repertoire overlap was determined by strict matching of CDR3 nucleotide sequence, V gene and J gene, and Jaccard-based multidimensional scaling clustering was applied. On average, thymus samples gave roughly 800,000 unique TCRB clonotypes, whereas blood samples gave roughly 84,000.

The sequence derives from a boy under two years old with a congenital heart defect. Donor details come from another sample of the same person, matched by shared clones. The chain is assembled from TRBV5-1 and TRBJ2-7; the D gene is not confidently resolved. The source material was thymocytes. For the CDR3, the sequence is CASSLAGENDQSYEQYF. The DNA is TGCGCCAGCAGCTTGGCCGGAGAGAACGATCAATCCTACGAGCAGTACTTC.